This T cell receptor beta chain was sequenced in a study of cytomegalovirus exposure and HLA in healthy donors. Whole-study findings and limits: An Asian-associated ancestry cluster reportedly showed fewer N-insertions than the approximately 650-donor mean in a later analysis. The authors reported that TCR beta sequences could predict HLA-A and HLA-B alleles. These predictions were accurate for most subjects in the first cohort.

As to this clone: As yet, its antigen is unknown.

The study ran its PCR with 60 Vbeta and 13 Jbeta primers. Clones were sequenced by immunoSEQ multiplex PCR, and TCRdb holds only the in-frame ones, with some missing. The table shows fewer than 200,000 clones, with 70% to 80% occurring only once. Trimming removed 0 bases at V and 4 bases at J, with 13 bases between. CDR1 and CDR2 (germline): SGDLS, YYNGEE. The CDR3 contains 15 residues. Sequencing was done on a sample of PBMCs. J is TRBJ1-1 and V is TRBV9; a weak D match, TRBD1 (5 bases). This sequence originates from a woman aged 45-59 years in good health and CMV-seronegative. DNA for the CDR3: TGTGCCAGCAGCGTAGCCAACTTTGGGGCCACTGAAGCTTTCTTT. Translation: CASSVANFGATEAFF.